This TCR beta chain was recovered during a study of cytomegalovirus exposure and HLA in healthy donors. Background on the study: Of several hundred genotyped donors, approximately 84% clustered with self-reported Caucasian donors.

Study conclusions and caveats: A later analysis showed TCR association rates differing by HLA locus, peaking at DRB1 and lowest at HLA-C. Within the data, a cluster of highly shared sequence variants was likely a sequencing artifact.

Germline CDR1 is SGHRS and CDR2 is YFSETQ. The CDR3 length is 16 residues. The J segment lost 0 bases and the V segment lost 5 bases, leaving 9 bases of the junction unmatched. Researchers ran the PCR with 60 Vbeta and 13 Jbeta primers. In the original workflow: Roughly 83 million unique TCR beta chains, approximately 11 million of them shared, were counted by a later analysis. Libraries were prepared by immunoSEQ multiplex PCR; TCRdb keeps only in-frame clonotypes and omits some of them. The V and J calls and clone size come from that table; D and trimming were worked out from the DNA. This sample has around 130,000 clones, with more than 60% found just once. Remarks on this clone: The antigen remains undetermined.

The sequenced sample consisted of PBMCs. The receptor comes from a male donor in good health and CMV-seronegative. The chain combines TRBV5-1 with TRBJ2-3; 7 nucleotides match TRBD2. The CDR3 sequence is CASRRGGGTSTDTQYF. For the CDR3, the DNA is TGCGCCAGCAGGAGAGGCGGGGGTACTAGCACAGATACGCAGTATTTT.